This T cell receptor beta chain is from a study of early T cells in non-severe SARS-CoV-2 infection. General observations from the study: Anti-spike CD8 responses were favored by VDJdb matching, which missed private and CD4 specificities.

This clonotype was seen more than once but under ten times. Its antigen is as yet unknown. TCRdb processed the 5' RACE reads anew with MiXCR; each CDR3 protein has one entry. The sample consists of approximately 97,000 distinct CDR3 sequences, approximately 10% of them appearing once. The germline CDR1 and CDR2 sequences are SEHNR and FQNEAQ (reference sequence). This CDR3 has 16 amino acids. The ends were cut back, 2 bases at V and 1 base at J, with 14 bases in the middle. The sequencing here drew on whole blood, taken at baseline. The sequence derives from an adult who was a healthcare worker with PCR-confirmed SARS-CoV-2 infection or an uninfected control (not recorded which). This rearrangement joins TRBV7-9 to TRBJ2-5; the D is unclear. This CDR3 reads CASSLIPRKAQETQYF. The CDR3 nucleotides are TGTGCCAGCAGCTTAATACCGAGGAAAGCCCAAGAGACCCAGTACTTC.